This TCR beta chain was sequenced during a study of neurological immune-mediated disorders. The team produced cDNA through 5'RACE using 10-nucleotide random UMIs. TCRdb re-analysed the 5' RACE reads in MiXCR, keeping a single row per CDR3 protein. The sample yields 25,000 to 30,000 distinct CDR3 sequences, less than 20% seen once. Study-wide results and limits: HTLV-1-associated myelopathy showed the most TCR clonal expansion; multiple sclerosis the least, below healthy controls.

Germline V gene sequence: CDR1 SGHTA, CDR2 FQGTGA. This CDR3 is 16 amino acids long. V lost 0 bases to trimming and J lost 8 bases; unmatched junction nucleotides: 7. Remarks on this clonotype: Its antigen remains unidentified.

The time point denotes: technical triplicate 3. The T cells used for sorted libraries numbered about 970,000, either CD4+ or CD8+. The specimen was CD4+ T cells from blood. The receptor was isolated from a female donor with HTLV-1-associated myelopathy (HAM/TSP). The chain links TRBV7-3 to TRBJ2-1; 10 bases line up with TRBD2. CDR3 nucleotides: TGTGCCAGCAGCTTAACTAGCGGGGGGCCGGTGGATGAGCAGTTCTTC. Translated: CASSLTSGGPVDEQFF. The complete variable domain, with remaining parts taken from reference TRBV7-3 and TRBJ2-1, reads GAGVSQTPSNKVTEKGKYVELRCDPISGHTALYWYRQSLGQGPEFLIYFQGTGAADDSGLPNDRFFAVRPEGSVSTLKIQRTERGDSAVYLCASSLTSGGPVDEQFFGPGTRLTVL.